The rows below give T cell receptor beta chains drawn from one sample of a study of cytomegalovirus exposure and HLA in healthy donors. This table comes from immunoSEQ multiplex PCR, and its TCRdb copy is limited to in-frame clones, with some not included. The profile shows 140,000 or so clones, about 87% of them singletons. What was sequenced was PBMCs. The receptors originated from a woman in her 30s in good health and CMV-seropositive. The CDR3 runs from the conserved cysteine through the conserved F or W. The D gene is left open where the match is weak. Only some rows state a clone size, as once, few, many or a class for expanded clones.

v_call	clone_size	d_call	j_call	cdr3_nt	cdr3_aa
TRBV5-1	-	-	TRBJ2-7	TGCGCCAGCAGTACCGAAACAGGGAACCACGAGCAGTACTTC	CASSTETGNHEQYF
TRBV11-2	once	TRBD2	TRBJ2-1	TGTGCCAGCAGCTCAAAGGGAGGACTAGCGGGGGTGGACTACAATGAGCAGTTCTTC	CASSSKGGLAGVDYNEQFF
TRBV2	once	TRBD2	TRBJ2-4	TGTGCCAGCAAAAGGACTAGCGGGAACGGGGGACCCAAAAACATTCAGTACTTC	CASKRTSGNGGPKNIQYF
TRBV27	-	TRBD1	TRBJ1-2	TGTGCCAGCAGTCCGGACAGGGGGCGAGACTATGGCTACACCTTC	CASSPDRGRDYGYTF
TRBV28	-	TRBD2	TRBJ2-3	TGTGCCAGCAGTACCTCCGGGACTAGCGGGGGGCCTAAAGATACGCAGTATTTT	CASSTSGTSGGPKDTQYF
TRBV7-9	-	-	TRBJ2-7	TGTGCCAGCAGCTTAGTGGGCGCCTACGAGCAGTACTTC	CASSLVGAYEQYF
TRBV23-1	-	-	TRBJ1-1	TGCGCCAGCAGTCAAGAGGGGGTCCTGAACACTGAAGCTTTCTTT	CASSQEGVLNTEAFF
TRBV10-3	-	-	TRBJ1-4	TGTGCCATCAGTGAGACGGGGACAAATGAAAAACTGTTTTTT	CAISETGTNEKLFF
TRBV11-3	few	-	TRBJ2-7	TGTGCCAGCAGCTTAGAGCACAGCTCCTACGAGCAGTACTTC	CASSLEHSSYEQYF
TRBV5-1	-	-	TRBJ2-1	TGCGCCAGCAGCCTGGCGGCGGACAATGAGCAGTTCTTC	CASSLAADNEQFF
TRBV6-1	-	TRBD1	TRBJ1-2	TGTGCCAGCACCCCGACAGGGACGCACGGCTACACCTTC	CASTPTGTHGYTF
TRBV19	-	-	TRBJ1-1	TGTGCCAGTAGTATGGGCATGAACACTGAAGCTTTCTTT	CASSMGMNTEAFF
TRBV7-9	-	TRBD1	TRBJ2-5	TGTGCCAGCAGCTCTATTGACAGGGATTATCAAGAGACCCAGTACTTC	CASSSIDRDYQETQYF
TRBV5-1	-	-	TRBJ2-7	TGCGCCAGCAGCCTATCCGAGACAGGTTCCTACGAGCAGTACTTC	CASSLSETGSYEQYF
TRBV7-2	few	-	TRBJ1-6	TGTGCCAGCAGGAGCTCAGGGTTCGTCGGCCCCTATAATTCACCCCTCCACTTT	CASRSSGFVGPYNSPLHF
TRBV4-1	few	-	TRBJ2-1	TGCGCCAGCAGCCCTCGGGTGGGCTACAATGAGCAGTTCTTC	CASSPRVGYNEQFF
TRBV4-2	-	TRBD2	TRBJ2-3	TGTGCCAGCAGCCAAGATAGGAGCGGGGGGTTCACAGATACGCAGTATTTT	CASSQDRSGGFTDTQYF
TRBV28	-	TRBD2	TRBJ2-2	TGTGCCAGCAGGATAGCGGGAGTTGCTACCGGGGAGCTGTTTTTT	CASRIAGVATGELFF
TRBV28	-	-	TRBJ1-5	TGTGCCAGCAGTCAGGTGAATAGCAATCAGCCCCAGCATTTT	CASSQVNSNQPQHF
TRBV28	once	-	TRBJ2-7	TGTGCCAGCAGAACGGGACTGGGTGGGGAGCAGTACTTC	CASRTGLGGEQYF
TRBV9	-	TRBD1	TRBJ2-7	TGTGCCAGCAGCGTAGCGGGACAGGGGGAGCAGTACTTC	CASSVAGQGEQYF
TRBV27	-	-	TRBJ2-3	TGTGCCAGCAGTTTACTGGGGCAAAACACAGATACGCAGTATTTT	CASSLLGQNTDTQYF
TRBV7-8	-	-	TRBJ1-4	TGTGCCAGCAGCTTATGGCGGTTGGGAGCTAATGAAAAACTGTTTTTT	CASSLWRLGANEKLFF
TRBV23-1	-	-	TRBJ1-5	TGCGCCAGCAGTCATCGGGAGGATAGCAATCAGCCCCAGCATTTT	CASSHREDSNQPQHF